This T cell receptor (beta chain) was identified in a study of blood T cell repertoires in COVID-19. V shed 3 bases and J 4 bases; nucleotides not matched to a gene: 10. The CDR3 has 15 amino acids. CDR1 is DFQATT and CDR2 is SNEGSKA in the germline V gene (reference sequence). This table comes from immunoSEQ multiplex PCR, and its TCRdb copy is limited to in-frame clones, with some not included. The sample holds about 400,000 clones; roughly nine tenths are singletons and the top ten take about 1.7%. Sample: PBMCs or T cells enriched from blood (not recorded which). The chain joins TRBV20-1 to TRBJ2-7; 9 bases agree with TRBD1. This TCR derives from a woman aged 25 to 39 who had recovered from COVID-19. The CDR3 loop is CSASVWDRDAYEQYF. CDR3 bases: TGCAGTGCTAGTGTTTGGGACAGGGATGCTTACGAGCAGTACTTC.